Listed below are T cell receptor beta chains from one sample, sequenced in a study of blood T cell repertoires in COVID-19. Profiled with immunoSEQ multiplex PCR; TCRdb holds only in-frame clones, not every one. The table includes approximately 450,000 clones, about 85% detected once. Input material: PBMCs or T cells enriched from blood (not recorded which). The receptors shown here come from a woman aged 18-30 years with acute COVID-19. The conserved cysteine and the conserved F or W are not part of the CDR3 here. Fields, in order: J gene, V gene, CDR3 protein.

J: TRBJ1-6
V: TRBV27
CDR3: ASSSGTGGLRSNSPLH

J: TRBJ2-2
V: TRBV5-4
CDR3: ASSREGGFTGELF

J: TRBJ2-5
V: TRBV30
CDR3: AWSAGGEGRLETQY

J: TRBJ2-2
V: TRBV28
CDR3: ASRRNQGNTGELF

J: TRBJ2-1
V: TRBV7-2
CDR3: ASSSRRVNEQF

J: TRBJ2-2
V: TRBV6-4
CDR3: ASSDSSVRDTGELF

J: TRBJ2-7
V: TRBV7-2
CDR3: ASSLARTGAAYEQY

J: TRBJ1-4
V: TRBV7-9
CDR3: ASSHKEKLF

J: TRBJ2-5
V: TRBV6-5
CDR3: ASSLGHGETQY

J: TRBJ1-1
V: TRBV24-1
CDR3: APKPLPGKDTEAF

J: TRBJ2-7
V: TRBV5-1
CDR3: ASSLGLAGGSPPSYEQY

J: TRBJ1-1
V: TRBV10-3
CDR3: AISGRNRTEAF

J: TRBJ2-2
V: TRBV2
CDR3: ASSAGANTGELF

J: TRBJ1-2
V: TRBV30
CDR3: ACRTIDYGYT

J: TRBJ1-2
V: TRBV4-3
CDR3: ASSSGRNYGYT

J: TRBJ2-5
V: TRBV16
CDR3: ASSQSKGPGETQY

J: TRBJ2-1
V: TRBV6-5
CDR3: ASIPTGTSNEQF

J: TRBJ2-7
V: TRBV27
CDR3: ASSSSAETGGLFMQY

J: TRBJ2-5
V: TRBV24-1
CDR3: ATSDPGTQETQY

J: TRBJ2-7
V: TRBV29-1
CDR3: SVDSGEYEQY

J: TRBJ1-2
V: TRBV18
CDR3: ASSPTGHNYGYT

J: TRBJ2-7
V: TRBV29-1
CDR3: SVEDRSYSYEQY

J: TRBJ2-3
V: TRBV29-1
CDR3: SVTRDRGTDTQY